This T cell receptor beta chain was observed in a study of T-cell reconstitution after alpha-beta-depleted transplantation in children. Molecular barcoding with unique molecular identifiers was used for the TCRbeta library. TCRdb processed the PCR reads anew with MiXCR; each CDR3 protein has one entry. The table lists about 72,000 distinct CDR3 sequences, just under 7.5% of them singletons, with approximately 2.3% in the top ten. After removal of 3 bases from V and 6 bases from J, the junction contained 0 bases not matched to a gene. The germline gives CDR1 LGHNA, CDR2 YNFKEQ. The length of the CDR3 is 13 residues. Ten or more counts support this clonotype.

The V gene is TRBV4-2, the J gene TRBJ2-2, with TRBD2 matching 8 bases. The receptor was isolated from a human donor who donated a stem cell graft to a child with acute lymphoblastic leukemia. Here the sequenced sample was PBMCs from the stem cell graft donor, taken from the stem cell graft. CDR3 loop: CASSQREAGELFF. CDR3 nucleotide sequence: TGTGCCAGCAGCCAGCGGGAGGCCGGGGAGCTGTTTTTT.